This is a list of T cell receptor beta chains from one sample in a study of blood T cell repertoires in COVID-19. The method was immunoSEQ multiplex PCR; TCRdb's version includes in-frame clones alone and lacks a portion of them. The data show about 220,000 clones, with about 86% seen just once and less than 2.5% held by the top ten. The sample was peripheral blood. These receptors were collected from a woman aged 60 to 75 with acute or convalescent COVID-19. Both conserved end residues are part of each CDR3. A D gene is named only where the DNA matches it firmly. For some rows the clone size is stated as once, few or many, or as a class when expanded; others skip it.

. TRBJ2-7 TRBV3-1/TRBV3-2 few CASSQDPVFSSDSYEQYF TGTGCCAGCAGCCAAGATCCCGTCTTTTCTAGCGACTCCTACGAGCAGTACTTC
. TRBJ2-1 TRBV7-8 . CASSLALIRGRGSTGYNEQFF TGTGCCAGCAGCTTAGCTCTAATTCGGGGGAGGGGGAGTACCGGGTACAATGAGCAGTTCTTC
. TRBJ1-6 TRBV4-2 . CASSQGEKSRSYNSPLHF TGTGCCAGCAGCCAAGGGGAGAAGAGCCGCTCCTATAATTCACCCCTCCACTTT
. TRBJ1-1 TRBV5-1 once CASSGTTGRYTEAFF TGCGCCAGCAGCGGTACAACCGGGAGATACACTGAAGCTTTCTTT
TRBD1 TRBJ1-5 TRBV7-2 . CASSTTGSNQPQHF TGTGCCAGCAGTACGACAGGGAGCAATCAGCCCCAGCATTTT
. TRBJ1-2 TRBV2 . CASSEALGGLSNGYTF TGTGCCAGCAGTGAAGCGCTTGGGGGACTATCGAATGGCTACACCTTC
. TRBJ1-1 TRBV29-1 . CSATLTGVAFF TGCAGCGCCACACTGACAGGCGTAGCTTTCTTT
TRBD1 TRBJ1-1 TRBV6-5 few CASSYRGLGTEAFF TGTGCCAGCAGTTATAGGGGGCTGGGGACTGAAGCTTTCTTT
. TRBJ2-6 TRBV6-6 . CASTYPESSGANVLTF TGTGCCAGCACCTATCCTGAGTCCTCTGGGGCCAACGTCCTGACTTTC
TRBD1 TRBJ1-2 TRBV7-2 few CASSPFRGQGFSMGYGYTF TGTGCCAGCAGCCCATTCCGCGGACAGGGGTTCTCTATGGGCTATGGCTACACCTTC
TRBD2 TRBJ2-3 TRBV9 . CASSARWTSGGPTDTQYF TGTGCCAGCAGCGCCAGGTGGACTAGCGGGGGCCCTACAGATACGCAGTATTTT
. TRBJ2-1 TRBV19 . CASSIDPGASLNEQFF TGTGCCAGTAGTATAGATCCGGGAGCTAGTCTGAATGAGCAGTTCTTC
TRBD1 TRBJ1-2 TRBV5-6 . CASSPSGTGASNYGYTF TGTGCCAGCAGCCCCTCCGGGACAGGAGCTTCTAACTATGGCTACACCTTC
TRBD2 TRBJ2-7 TRBV7-2 . CASQVAGVPNWYF TGTGCCAGCCAAGTAGCGGGGGTTCCGAATTGGTACTTC
TRBD1 TRBJ2-3 TRBV6-6 . CASRPGQGRADTQYF TGTGCCAGCAGACCAGGACAGGGGAGGGCAGATACGCAGTATTTT
. TRBJ1-2 TRBV6-5 . CASRTPGDYGYTF TGTGCCAGCAGAACTCCCGGGGACTATGGCTACACCTTC
TRBD1 TRBJ1-5 TRBV4-1 . CASSQTQGANQPQHF TGCGCCAGCAGCCAAACACAGGGGGCAAATCAGCCCCAGCATTTT
TRBD1 TRBJ1-2 TRBV30 . CAWSGTGAGYTF TGTGCCTGGAGTGGGACAGGGGCTGGCTACACCTTC
. TRBJ1-2 TRBV3-1/TRBV3-2 once CASSQLQFSGYTF TGTGCCAGCAGCCAATTACAGTTCTCGGGCTACACCTTC
TRBD1 TRBJ1-6 TRBV3-1/TRBV3-2 . CASSPGPGQGLHSYNSPLHF TGTGCCAGCAGCCCTGGCCCGGGACAGGGTCTACACTCCTATAATTCACCCCTCCACTTT
. TRBJ2-7 TRBV6-5 . CATRAGGGYEQYF TGTGCCACCCGGGCCGGGGGTGGCTACGAGCAGTACTTC
. TRBJ1-2 TRBV7-9 . CAGSPGGIGYTF TGTGCCGGATCCCCGGGGGGGATTGGCTACACCTTC
TRBD1 TRBJ1-2 TRBV2 . CASSETIQGRYGYTF TGTGCCAGCAGTGAAACCATACAGGGGCGGTATGGCTACACCTTC
TRBD2 TRBJ2-7 TRBV4-2 . CASSQTSGGSYEQYF TGTGCCAGCAGCCAGACTAGCGGGGGATCCTACGAGCAGTACTTC
TRBD2 TRBJ2-3 TRBV27 . CASSLRPRGASDTQYF TGTGCCAGCAGTTTGCGCCCGCGGGGGGCCTCAGATACGCAGTATTTT
TRBD2 TRBJ2-1 TRBV5-6 . CASRWGKRGLANEQFF TGTGCCAGCAGGTGGGGGAAGCGGGGTTTAGCCAATGAGCAGTTCTTC
TRBD1 TRBJ1-4 TRBV4-2 . CASSQDMATGNEKLFF TGTGCCAGCAGCCAAGACATGGCGACAGGGAATGAAAAACTGTTTTTT
. TRBJ1-1 TRBV5-4 . CASSFRGSAEAFF TGTGCCAGCAGCTTTCGGGGTTCCGCTGAAGCTTTCTTT
. TRBJ2-3 TRBV7-9 . CASSLASITDTQYF TGTGCCAGCAGCTTAGCGTCTATCACAGATACGCAGTATTTT
TRBD1 TRBJ1-1 TRBV18 . CASSVDRGTEAFF TGTGCCAGCTCAGTAGACAGGGGCACTGAAGCTTTCTTT
. TRBJ2-5 TRBV6-5 once CASSSPQVLETQYF TGTGCCAGCAGTTCCCCACAGGTTTTGGAGACCCAGTACTTC
TRBD1 TRBJ1-2 TRBV2 . CASRATGEYGYGYTF TGTGCCAGCAGGGCGACAGGGGAGTACGGCTATGGCTACACCTTC
. TRBJ1-2 TRBV4-1 . CASSQDAQAWLANYGYTF TGCGCCAGCAGCCAAGATGCTCAGGCCTGGTTGGCTAACTATGGCTACACCTTC
TRBD1 TRBJ1-2 TRBV18 . CASSPSGQAIGYGYTF TGTGCCAGCTCACCCTCGGGACAGGCTATAGGCTATGGCTACACCTTC
. TRBJ2-3 TRBV7-6 . CASSLAYGLTDTQYF TGTGCCAGCAGCTTAGCGTATGGGCTCACAGATACGCAGTATTTT
TRBD1 TRBJ1-6 TRBV5-4 few CASSFGDRGNSPLHF TGTGCCAGCAGCTTTGGTGACAGGGGTAATTCACCCCTCCACTTT
TRBD1 TRBJ1-1 TRBV7-6 once CASSQGGMNTEAFF TGTGCCAGCAGCCAGGGGGGCATGAACACTGAAGCTTTCTTT
. TRBJ2-5 TRBV5-1 . CASRPTGANQETQYF TGCGCCAGCAGACCGACAGGCGCCAATCAAGAGACCCAGTACTTC
TRBD1 TRBJ1-2 TRBV12-3/TRBV12-4 . CASGDSLGYTF TGTGCCAGCGGGGACAGTCTCGGCTACACCTTC
. TRBJ1-1 TRBV3-1/TRBV3-2 . CASSQDYRNTEAFF TGTGCCAGCAGCCAAGATTACAGGAACACTGAAGCTTTCTTT
. TRBJ1-2 TRBV29-1 . CSVEVGRGVGYTF TGCAGCGTTGAAGTGGGCCGGGGGGTTGGCTACACCTTC
. TRBJ1-4 TRBV4-1 . CASSQRGGQVNEKLFF TGCGCCAGCAGTCAACGGGGGGGCCAGGTTAATGAAAAACTGTTTTTT
TRBD1 TRBJ1-3 TRBV29-1 . CSVEARTDRGPGNTIYF TGCAGCGTTGAAGCCCGAACTGACAGGGGGCCTGGAAACACCATATATTTT
TRBD2 TRBJ2-1 TRBV6-2/TRBV6-3 few CASSPFPGLAGGTERDEQFF TGTGCCAGCAGCCCCTTTCCGGGACTAGCGGGGGGCACGGAAAGGGATGAGCAGTTCTTC
TRBD1 TRBJ1-1 TRBV2 once CASRAGTAQNTEAFF TGTGCCAGCAGGGCAGGGACAGCACAGAACACTGAAGCTTTCTTT
. TRBJ2-7 TRBV2 . CASSQQGSSYEQYF TGTGCCAGCAGTCAACAGGGATCTTCCTACGAGCAGTACTTC
TRBD1 TRBJ1-1 TRBV30 . CAWSQPTGIHAFF TGTGCCTGGAGTCAACCGACAGGGATCCACGCTTTCTTT
TRBD1 TRBJ1-1 TRBV14 . CASSHLGQGIEAFF TGTGCCAGCAGCCACCTGGGACAGGGGATTGAAGCTTTCTTT
TRBD2 TRBJ2-5 TRBV30 . CAWRRGGGETQYF TGTGCCTGGAGGCGGGGGGGCGGGGAGACCCAGTACTTC
TRBD2 TRBJ2-3 TRBV10-3 once CAISPSGGLDTQYF TGTGCCATCAGCCCTAGCGGGGGGTTAGATACGCAGTATTTT
TRBD1 TRBJ1-1 TRBV19 . CASRVYRGLTEAFF TGTGCCAGTAGGGTTTACAGGGGGCTGACTGAAGCTTTCTTT
. TRBJ1-2 TRBV12-3/TRBV12-4 . CASTPDTDYGYTF TGTGCCAGCACCCCAGACACAGACTATGGCTACACCTTC
TRBD1 TRBJ1-2 TRBV30 . CAWNLQGAKTFYGYTF TGTGCCTGGAACCTCCAGGGGGCGAAAACCTTCTATGGCTACACCTTC
. TRBJ2-1 TRBV9 . CASSPKVSGDNEQFF TGTGCCAGCAGCCCGAAGGTTTCAGGGGATAATGAGCAGTTCTTC
TRBD1 TRBJ1-2 TRBV6-5 . CASSEDRDYGYTF TGTGCCAGCTCCGAGGACAGGGACTATGGCTACACCTTC
TRBD1 TRBJ1-3 TRBV7-8 . CASSIGQGEYDSGNTIYF TGTGCCAGCAGCATCGGACAGGGCGAATACGACTCTGGAAACACCATATATTTT
. TRBJ2-1 TRBV4-3 once CASSQEGTGVGNEQFF TGCGCCAGCAGCCAAGAAGGGACTGGGGTTGGGAATGAGCAGTTCTTC
. TRBJ2-1 TRBV5-1 once CASSLGSGVSGEQFF TGCGCCAGCAGCCTCGGGAGTGGGGTCTCGGGTGAGCAGTTCTTC